Listed below are T cell receptor beta chains from one sample, sequenced in a study of early T cells in non-severe SARS-CoV-2 infection. TCRdb analysed the 5' RACE reads with MiXCR anew, one entry per CDR3 protein. The sample holds more than 90,000 distinct CDR3 sequences; around 10% are singletons and the top ten take roughly 5%. What was sequenced was whole blood. These receptors originate from an adult who was a healthcare worker with PCR-confirmed SARS-CoV-2 infection or an uninfected control (not recorded which). The CDR3 runs from the conserved cysteine through the conserved F or W. Each record gives: V gene, clone size, J gene, D gene, CDR3 protein, CDR3 DNA. The D gene is left open where the match is weak. The listing skips clone size in some rows; elsewhere it reads once, few, many or a size class.

TRBV9,many,TRBJ2-7,TRBD1,CASSGQGAYEQYF,TGTGCCAGCAGCGGACAGGGGGCCTACGAGCAGTACTTC
TRBV7-9,NA,TRBJ1-3,TRBD1,CASSSRGQGTVSGNTIYF,TGTGCCAGCAGCTCCAGGGGGCAGGGGACAGTCTCTGGAAACACCATATATTTT
TRBV28,NA,TRBJ2-1,TRBD1,CASRAGTGAGNEQFF,TGTGCCAGCAGGGCCGGGACAGGGGCGGGCAATGAGCAGTTCTTC
TRBV29-1,few,TRBJ1-3,TRBD1,CSVQTGENTIYF,TGCAGCGTCCAGACAGGGGAAAACACCATATATTTT
TRBV5-5,few,TRBJ2-3,NA,CASSLEFRATDTQYF,TGTGCCAGCAGCTTGGAGTTCAGGGCGACAGATACGCAGTATTTT
TRBV7-3,NA,TRBJ1-1,NA,CASSEYRDTEAFF,TGTGCCAGCAGCGAATACCGGGACACTGAAGCTTTCTTT
TRBV19,many,TRBJ1-4,NA,CASTNQGHLTTNEKLFF,TGTGCCAGCACGAATCAGGGACATTTGACAACTAATGAAAAACTGTTTTTT
TRBV7-8,few,TRBJ1-4,TRBD1,CASSKTGATGEKLFF,TGTGCCAGCAGCAAGACAGGGGCTACGGGTGAAAAACTGTTTTTT
TRBV5-4,NA,TRBJ2-6,NA,CASSLPEPGANVLTF,TGTGCCAGCAGCTTGCCGGAGCCTGGGGCCAACGTCCTGACTTTC
TRBV19,few,TRBJ2-7,NA,CASGPFPSSYEQYF,TGTGCCAGTGGTCCTTTCCCTAGCTCCTACGAGCAGTACTTC
TRBV12-3/TRBV12-4,NA,TRBJ1-6,TRBD1,CASSLRQGNSPLHF,TGTGCCAGCAGCCTACGACAGGGTAATTCACCCCTCCACTTT
TRBV2,few,TRBJ2-7,TRBD1,CANSRDRHYEQYF,TGTGCCAACTCCCGGGACAGGCACTACGAGCAGTACTTC
TRBV4-1,many,TRBJ2-5,TRBD2,CASSLGTSGGQETQYF,TGCGCCAGCAGCCTCGGGACTAGCGGGGGGCAAGAGACCCAGTACTTC
TRBV5-1,many,TRBJ2-2,NA,CAIPLEAGTGELFF,TGCGCCATTCCACTCGAGGCAGGGACCGGGGAGCTGTTTTTT
TRBV20-1,many,TRBJ2-3,NA,CSAVVSGGTDTQYF,TGCAGTGCCGTCGTATCTGGGGGGACAGATACGCAGTATTTT
TRBV7-9,many,TRBJ2-5,NA,CASSSIGQPDQETQYF,TGTGCCAGCAGCTCAATCGGACAGCCAGACCAAGAGACCCAGTACTTC
TRBV29-1,many,TRBJ1-1,NA,CSVLDRRTEAFF,TGCAGCGTCCTCGACAGGAGAACTGAAGCTTTCTTT
TRBV5-5,many,TRBJ2-2,TRBD1,CASSLFGQGAAGELFF,TGTGCCAGCAGCCTCTTTGGACAGGGGGCGGCCGGGGAGCTGTTTTTT
TRBV11-2,NA,TRBJ1-4,TRBD1,CASSRDRTGGKLFF,TGTGCCAGCAGCCGCGATCGGACAGGGGGAAAACTGTTTTTT
TRBV20-1,NA,TRBJ1-6,TRBD1,CSARVGQGASYNSPLHF,TGCAGTGCTAGAGTCGGACAGGGGGCATCCTATAATTCACCCCTCCACTTT
TRBV5-1,NA,TRBJ1-1,TRBD1,CASRQGATEAFF,TGCGCCAGCAGACAGGGGGCGACTGAAGCTTTCTTT
TRBV5-1,NA,TRBJ2-2,NA,CASSLIFQGGTGELFF,TGCGCCAGCAGCTTGATCTTCCAGGGAGGAACCGGGGAGCTGTTTTTT
TRBV6-6,many,TRBJ2-7,NA,CASSKDTYEQYF,TGTGCCAGCAGTAAGGACACCTACGAGCAGTACTTC
TRBV12-3/TRBV12-4,NA,TRBJ2-7,TRBD1,CASSFGRGKYEQYF,TGTGCCAGCAGTTTCGGCAGGGGGAAATACGAGCAGTACTTC
TRBV6-6,NA,TRBJ2-1,NA,CASSLTELYNEQFF,TGTGCCAGCAGTCTGACCGAATTATACAATGAGCAGTTCTTC
TRBV28,NA,TRBJ1-5,TRBD1,CASSPGQIDNQPQHF,TGTGCCAGCAGTCCGGGACAGATTGACAATCAGCCCCAGCATTTT
TRBV6-5,few,TRBJ2-3,NA,CASSYEGQGQYF,TGTGCCAGCAGTTACGAAGGGCAGGGGCAGTATTTT
TRBV28,NA,TRBJ1-1,NA,CASSLSAFKNTEAFF,TGTGCCAGCAGTTTATCGGCTTTTAAGAACACTGAAGCTTTCTTT
TRBV2,few,TRBJ2-4,NA,CASRDRDRILYF,TGTGCCAGCAGGGACCGGGACCGGATTTTGTACTTC
TRBV5-1,many,TRBJ1-4,TRBD1,CASSSGTGGGEKLFF,TGCGCCAGCAGCTCCGGGACAGGGGGAGGTGAAAAACTGTTTTTT
TRBV18,many,TRBJ2-5,TRBD1,CASSPQDRSQETQYF,TGTGCCAGCTCACCCCAGGACAGGTCGCAAGAGACCCAGTACTTC
TRBV11-2,NA,TRBJ2-1,TRBD2,CASRVIAGGPYNEQFF,TGTGCCAGCAGGGTGATAGCGGGGGGGCCCTACAATGAGCAGTTCTTC
TRBV19,NA,TRBJ1-1,TRBD1,CASSMDRDTMNTEAFF,TGTGCCAGTAGTATGGACAGGGACACCATGAACACTGAAGCTTTCTTT
TRBV2,NA,TRBJ2-4,NA,CATSAAGAQLAKNIQYF,TGTGCCACCAGCGCTGCAGGGGCCCAGCTAGCCAAAAACATTCAGTACTTC
TRBV27,NA,TRBJ2-2,NA,CASSRPKNTGELFF,TGTGCCAGCAGTCGCCCGAAGAACACCGGGGAGCTGTTTTTT
TRBV11-2,NA,TRBJ2-2,TRBD1,CASTLVGTVSLGELFF,TGTGCCAGCACCTTAGTTGGGACAGTTTCTCTCGGGGAGCTGTTTTTT
TRBV6-5,NA,TRBJ2-7,NA,CASTQVAEVYEQYF,TGTGCCAGCACCCAGGTCGCCGAAGTCTACGAGCAGTACTTC
TRBV5-1,many,TRBJ2-1,NA,CASSLEARKSYNEQFF,TGCGCCAGCAGCCTGGAGGCTAGGAAGTCCTACAATGAGCAGTTCTTC
TRBV20-1,few,TRBJ2-7,NA,CSAMEVAVSYEQYF,TGCAGTGCTATGGAGGTAGCGGTATCCTACGAGCAGTACTTC
TRBV28,NA,TRBJ1-5,NA,CASRITGHQPQHF,TGTGCCAGCAGAATCACAGGCCATCAGCCCCAGCATTTT
TRBV7-9,NA,TRBJ1-1,TRBD1,CASSPGTGGANTEAFF,TGTGCCAGCAGCCCCGGAACAGGGGGCGCGAACACTGAAGCTTTCTTT
TRBV10-2,few,TRBJ2-7,TRBD2,CASSESLGLAAYEQYF,TGCGCCAGCAGTGAGTCACTGGGACTAGCGGCCTACGAGCAGTACTTC
TRBV29-1,few,TRBJ2-3,NA,CSVEEVQRRSLNTQYF,TGCAGCGTTGAAGAGGTGCAGCGTCGCTCACTAAATACGCAGTATTTT
TRBV5-1,many,TRBJ2-4,NA,CASSLVGGQNIQYF,TGCGCCAGCAGCTTGGTGGGGGGCCAAAACATTCAGTACTTC
TRBV12-3/TRBV12-4,few,TRBJ1-6,TRBD1,CASSPGGQGASPLHF,TGTGCCAGCAGCCCAGGGGGACAGGGAGCTTCACCCCTCCACTTT
TRBV7-3,few,TRBJ2-1,TRBD1,CASSRPGQENEQFF,TGTGCCAGCAGCAGACCGGGACAGGAGAATGAGCAGTTCTTC
TRBV29-1,few,TRBJ1-2,NA,CSAWEGSNYGYTF,TGCAGCGCCTGGGAGGGAAGCAACTATGGCTACACCTTC
TRBV28,many,TRBJ1-2,NA,CASSLEGTPNYGYTF,TGTGCCAGCAGTTTGGAGGGGACTCCTAACTATGGCTACACCTTC
TRBV7-9,few,TRBJ2-3,TRBD1,CASSPDREVGTDTQYF,TGTGCCAGCAGCCCGGACAGGGAGGTTGGCACAGATACGCAGTATTTT
TRBV28,NA,TRBJ2-7,NA,CASSPSVYEQYF,TGTGCCAGCAGCCCAAGCGTCTACGAGCAGTACTTC
TRBV20-1,NA,TRBJ2-1,TRBD2,CSARGELADSSYNEQFF,TGCAGTGCTAGAGGAGAACTAGCGGATAGCTCCTACAATGAGCAGTTCTTC
TRBV7-2,many,TRBJ2-1,NA,CASRLLAQSSYNEQFF,TGTGCCAGCAGGCTTCTAGCGCAGAGCTCCTACAATGAGCAGTTCTTC
TRBV18,many,TRBJ2-5,NA,CASSPDSQETQYF,TGTGCCAGCTCACCTGACAGTCAAGAGACCCAGTACTTC
TRBV20-1,few,TRBJ2-2,TRBD1,CSATTTDRGRSGELFF,TGCAGTGCTACCACTACGGACAGGGGGCGATCCGGGGAGCTGTTTTTT
TRBV29-1,NA,TRBJ2-1,TRBD2,CSAHPPGRAGEQFF,TGCAGCGCACACCCCCCCGGGAGGGCCGGTGAGCAGTTCTTC
TRBV18,few,TRBJ2-2,NA,CASSFTVPGELFF,TGTGCCAGCTCCTTCACGGTTCCCGGGGAGCTGTTTTTT
TRBV6-2/TRBV6-3,few,TRBJ1-5,NA,CASGGRPQHF,TGTGCCAGCGGGGGCAGGCCCCAGCATTTT
TRBV3-1,few,TRBJ2-7,NA,CASSQELATVEQYF,TGTGCCAGCAGCCAAGAATTAGCCACAGTAGAGCAGTACTTC